This TCR beta chain was captured by sequencing in a study of T cells in tumors after PD-1 blockade. Study overall: Each patient got pembrolizumab 200 mg every 3 weeks or cemiplimab 350 mg every 2 weeks.

Clones were sequenced by immunoSEQ multiplex PCR, and TCRdb holds only the in-frame ones, with some missing. The repertoire holds fewer than 35,000 clones, with just under 80% as singletons. This CDR3 has 15 residues. Germline V gene sequence: CDR1 SGDLS, CDR2 YYNGEE. Trimming took 0 bases from V and 5 from J, leaving 14 bases between them. This TCR was recovered from a human donor with basal cell carcinoma. Sample: PBMCs, taken before anti-PD-1 treatment. The rearrangement links TRBV9 to TRBJ2-5; D gene ambiguous. The DNA of the CDR3 is TGTGCCAGCAGCGTAGCTGGCAGCCTTGCTGAGACCCAGTACTTC. This encodes CASSVAGSLAETQYF.